This T cell receptor beta chain stems from a study of blood T cell repertoires in COVID-19. Study-wide context: COVID-19 samples collected from the United States, Italy and Spain covered acute and convalescent phases. The analysed material was cDNA or gDNA that came from T cells, B-cell-depleted T cells, or PBMCs.

The CDR3 contains 12 residues. Clones were read by immunoSEQ multiplex PCR, and TCRdb kept only the in-frame ones, dropping some. The sample has fewer than 200,000 clones, approximately 81% seen once. Which cohort a participant joined came from the clinical history participants gave. Recovered participants had two consecutive negative NP/OP PCR tests, healthcare professional clearance, or symptom resolution. This chain links TRBV12-3 or TRBV12-4 with TRBJ2-7; TRBD1 matches at 7 bases. The receptor's source is a man between 60 and 70 years old who had recovered from COVID-19. The sample comprised PBMCs or T cells enriched from blood (not recorded which). The CDR3 DNA is TGTGCGTCGGGACAGTCATCCTACGAGCAGTACTTC. It is translated as CASGQSSYEQYF.